One and the same sample provided the 25 T cell receptor beta chains below, sequenced in a study of blood T cell repertoires in COVID-19 (dated by TCRdb to the early 2020s). Receptor libraries were prepared by the immunoSEQ multiplex PCR assay. This is the immuneACCESS table as TCRdb keeps it, with only in-frame sequences that have V and J called. A part of the clones is gone; compared with another copy, unresolved V genes explain less than half, and the rest is unexplained. This sample is represented by about 24,000 clones; about 91% of them were singletons. The ten largest make up 30% to 40% of the sample. The sequenced sample consisted of peripheral blood. These TCRs come from a man between 65 and 85 years old with active COVID-19.

The gene calls are TRBV9 and TRBJ2-7, with D possibly matching TRBD2 (7 bases). Germline lookup yields CDR1 SGDLS and CDR2 YYNGEE. V gave up 6 bases and J gave up 0 bases, with 16 bases separating them. The CDR3 length is 15 residues. The CDR3 sequence: CASMPFGGPSYEQYF. Written as DNA, the CDR3 is TGTGCCAGCATGCCCTTCGGGGGGCCCTCCTACGAGCAGTACTTC.

The chain combines TRBV2 with TRBJ1-2; D is uncertain. Between the trimmed V and J ends, which lost 5 bases and 5 bases, there was a span of 6 bases. This CDR3 is built from 11 residues. Looked up from germline, CDR1 is SNHLY and CDR2 is FYNNEI. This CDR3 is CASSPGYGYTF. In DNA, the CDR3 is TGTGCCAGCAGTCCCGGGTATGGCTACACCTTC.

This clone was observed a single time. The gene calls are TRBV5-4 and TRBJ2-2, with a weak D call TRBD2 (6 bases). Germline values: CDR1 SGHNT, CDR2 YYREEE (reference sequence). Trimming stripped 4 bases from V and 2 bases from J, with 18 bases between. This CDR3 has 17 amino acids. CDR3 loop: CASSQQVGRGNTGELFF. The CDR3 DNA follows: TGTGCCAGCAGCCAGCAGGTCGGGCGGGGTAACACCGGGGAGCTGTTTTTT.

This clone showed up just once. This chain connects TRBV28 to TRBJ2-7; the D gene is possibly TRBD2 (5 bases). The CDR3 is 12 amino acids. Germline assignment: CDR1 MDHEN and CDR2 SYDVKM. V shed 2 bases and J shed 4 bases, with 6 bases lying between them. The DNA of the CDR3 is TGTGCCAGCAGTTTAGGAGGTTACGAGCAGTACTTC. Protein sequence: CASSLGGYEQYF.

The rearrangement uses TRBV7-2 and TRBJ2-3, with D possibly matching TRBD1 (5 bases). V lost 5 bases, J lost 1 base, and 13 bases lay in between. The CDR3 is made up of 15 amino acids. CDR1 and CDR2 (germline): SGHTA, FQGNSA. As DNA, the CDR3 is TGTGCCAGCAGCATGACAGATATCGGCACAGATACGCAGTATTTT. Encoded protein: CASSMTDIGTDTQYF.

A remark on this clone: Other nucleotide sequences in the sample specify the same CDR3. CDR3 in DNA: TGCGCCAGCAGCATCGGGATCCGGGGTGAGCAGTACTTC. Translated: CASSIGIRGEQYF. The V call is TRBV5-1, the J call TRBJ2-7, with a weak D call TRBD2 (5 bases). The CDR3 runs to 13 residues. Germline V CDR1 and CDR2: SGHRS, YFSETQ. The V gene lost 4 bases and the J gene lost 7 bases, with 15 bases spanning the gap. Full variable domain (missing parts from reference TRBV5-1 and TRBJ2-7): KAGVTQTPRYLIKTRGQQVTLSCSPISGHRSVSWYQQTPGQGLQFLFEYFSETQRNKGNFPGRFSGRQFSNSRSEMNVSTLELGDSALYLCASSIGIRGEQYFGPGTRLTVT.

The gene calls are TRBV19 and TRBJ1-3; D may be TRBD1 (5 bases). Per germline, CDR1 LNHDA and CDR2 SQIVND (reference sequence). Trimming removed 2 bases at V and 4 bases at J, with 9 bases between. The CDR3 has 14 amino acids. In nucleotides, the CDR3 is TGTGCCAGTAGTATACAGGGCGGAGGAAACACCATATATTTT. Protein product: CASSIQGGGNTIYF.

The count of this clone is one. The sample contains more than one DNA sequence encoding this CDR3. The chain links TRBV27 to TRBJ2-7; 8 bases line up with TRBD1. Per germline, CDR1 MNHEY and CDR2 SMNVEV (reference sequence). Trimming removed 0 bases from V and 3 bases from J; junction bases left unmatched: 1. This CDR3 is 14 amino acids long. CDR3 in DNA: TGTGCCAGCAGTTTATCCGGGACAGGCTACGAGCAGTACTTC. Its translation is CASSLSGTGYEQYF.

The chain combines TRBV6-2 or TRBV6-3 with TRBJ1-2; perhaps TRBD1 as D (5 bases). The V gene's germline CDR1 is MNHEY and CDR2 SVGEGT. Trimming removed 0 bases at V and 4 bases at J, with 9 bases between. The length of the CDR3 is 14 residues. The chain's CDR3 is CASSYSGGSYGYTF. DNA for the CDR3: TGTGCCAGCAGTTACTCGGGGGGAAGCTATGGCTACACCTTC.

The V gene is TRBV18, the J gene TRBJ2-5, with D possibly matching TRBD2 (6 bases). This CDR3 has 13 amino acids. V was cut by 4 bases and J by 4 bases, with 10 bases left in between. CDR1 and CDR2 from the germline V gene are KGHSH and LQKENI. This CDR3 is CASSQLGGETQYF. The CDR3 nucleotides read TGTGCCAGCTCACAGCTCGGGGGAGAGACCCAGTACTTC.

The gene calls are TRBV24-1 and TRBJ2-1; TRBD2 matches 14 bases. The CDR3 spans 16 residues. The V and J ends lost 4 bases and 16 bases, in that order; junction bases with no gene match: 14. CDR1 is KGHDR, CDR2 SFDVKD, per germline. CDR3 amino acids: CATSDPRTSGRPGVFF. The CDR3 region has the DNA TGTGCCACCAGTGACCCCAGGACTAGCGGGAGGCCGGGGGTATTCTTC.

This chain uses TRBV7-9 with TRBJ1-1; D remains unclear. Trimming shortened V by 6 bases and J by 2 bases, and 10 bases separated the two germline ends. The CDR3 extends over 13 amino acids. Germline CDR1 SEHNR, CDR2 FQNEAQ (reference sequence). The CDR3 sequence: CASRRATNTEAFF. CDR3 bases: TGTGCCAGCAGGCGGGCAACCAACACTGAAGCTTTCTTT.

This chain joins TRBV6-1 and TRBJ2-3; 14 bases map to TRBD2. Germline CDR1 and CDR2: MNHNS and SASEGT. This CDR3 has 16 amino acids. After removal of 4 bases from V and 4 bases from J, the junction contained 4 bases not matched to a gene. CDR3: CASSVGLAGGPDTQYF. The CDR3 nucleotides read TGTGCCAGCAGTGTCGGACTAGCGGGGGGCCCAGATACGCAGTATTTT.

The gene calls are TRBV6-1 and TRBJ2-2, with 10 positions matching TRBD1. CDR3 length: 16 residues. V trimming: 1 base; J trimming: 4 bases; junction bases outside the gene matches: 3. Germline V gene sequence: CDR1 MNHNS, CDR2 SASEGT. The CDR3 coding sequence is TGTGCCAGCAGTGAAGTAGACAGGGGGCCCACCGGGGAGCTGTTTTTT. This sequence encodes CASSEVDRGPTGELFF.

The genes are TRBV23-1 and TRBJ2-2, with 7 positions matching TRBD1. TRBV23-1 is recorded as an ORF, its role being uncertain. The CDR3 has 18 amino acids. Trimming took 3 bases from V and 1 from J; bases not matched to a gene: 11. The CDR3 coding sequence is TGCGCCAGCAGTCAGCCGAAAGGACAGGCGGTGAACACCGGGGAGCTGTTTTTT. Translated, it gives CASSQPKGQAVNTGELFF.

As concerns this clone: One junction end does not reproduce the germline sequence, and a read error may be involved. The chain uses TRBV12-5 and TRBJ2-2, with D maybe TRBD2 (5 bases). Germline V gives CDR1 LGHNT, CDR2 FRNRAP. The CDR3 is made up of 13 amino acids. The CDR3 DNA follows: TGTGCTAGTGGTCCCCACTACCTCCGGGGAGCTGTTTTT. This codes for CASGPHYLRGAVF.

The chain combines TRBV6-1 with TRBJ2-3; 7 nucleotides match TRBD2. CDR1 and CDR2 (germline): MNHNS, SASEGT. The CDR3 extends over 18 amino acids. J lost 1 base, V lost 0 bases, and 10 bases had no gene match. CDR3 amino acids: CASSEASFGLAGTDTQYF. The CDR3 nucleotides read TGTGCCAGCAGTGAAGCGTCATTCGGGCTAGCGGGCACAGATACGCAGTATTTT.

This chain joins TRBV13 and TRBJ1-4; maybe TRBD1 (6 bases). V was pared by 6 bases and J by 3 bases, with 11 bases between. Germline V lookup: CDR1 PRHDT, CDR2 FYEKMQ (reference sequence). CDR3 length: 14 amino acids. The chain's CDR3 is CASRRGKANEKLFF. In nucleotides, the CDR3 is TGTGCCAGCAGAAGGGGGAAGGCTAATGAAAAACTGTTTTTT.

The chain combines TRBV12-3 or TRBV12-4 with TRBJ1-1; no clear D. The germline V and J ends were trimmed by 5 bases and 1 base, with 8 bases remaining between them. CDR3 length: 13 residues. The CDR3 DNA reads TGTGCCAGCAGTGAACAGAGGAACACTGAAGCTTTCTTT. Translating gives CASSEQRNTEAFF.

The gene calls are TRBV5-6 and TRBJ2-7; 8 nucleotides line up with TRBD2. Losses at the gene ends were 4 bases for V and 2 bases for J; bases not matched to a gene: 8. The germline gives CDR1 SGHDT, CDR2 YYEEEE. The CDR3 length is 15 residues. The DNA for the CDR3 is TGTGCCAGCAGCCGGGGGGGAGGACGTGCCTACGAGCAGTACTTC. Protein product: CASSRGGGRAYEQYF.

The rearrangement joins TRBV19 to TRBJ2-3; D is possibly TRBD2 (5 bases). The CDR3 is made up of 16 amino acids. V was pared by 5 bases and J by 4 bases, with 19 bases between. The germline V gene encodes CDR1 LNHDA and CDR2 SQIVND (reference sequence). CDR3 nucleotide sequence: TGTGCCAGTAGTTATGGTCGGGGAGTAAGGGCAGATACGCAGTATTTT. Amino acid sequence: CASSYGRGVRADTQYF. Supplemented by reference TRBV19 and TRBJ2-3, the full variable domain reads DGGITQSPKYLFRKEGQNVTLSCEQNLNHDAMYWYRQDPGQGLRLIYYSQIVNDFQKGDIAEGYSVSREKKESFPLTVTSAQKNPTAFYLCASSYGRGVRADTQYFGPGTRLTVL.

The chain has TRBV5-1 and TRBJ2-1; a weak D match, TRBD2 (6 bases). Trimming removed 0 bases at V and 7 bases at J, with 11 bases between. This CDR3 is built from 14 residues. Germline CDR1 is SGHRS and CDR2 is YFSETQ. CDR3 DNA: TGCGCCAGCAGCTTGGCGGGACTGCGAAATGAGCAGTTCTTC. It specifies CASSLAGLRNEQFF.

This chain joins TRBV2 and TRBJ1-6; possible D gene TRBD1, 6 bases. The V end was cut by 6 bases, the J end by 3 bases, with 12 bases between. The CDR3 consists of 15 residues. Germline V CDR1 and CDR2: SNHLY, FYNNEI. The CDR3 DNA reads TGTGCCAGCAGAGGGGGACGGAACTATAATTCACCCCTCCACTTT. Amino acids: CASRGGRNYNSPLHF. Drawing the rest from reference TRBV2 and TRBJ1-6, the complete variable domain is EPEVTQTPSHQVTQMGQEVILRCVPISNHLYFYWYRQILGQKVEFLVSFYNNEISEKSEIFDDQFSVERPDGSNFTLKIRSTKLEDSAMYFCASRGGRNYNSPLHFGNGTRLTVT.

The sample holds a few counts of this clone. This chain joins TRBV7-2 and TRBJ2-4; 7 nucleotides line up with TRBD2. CDR1 is SGHTA, CDR2 FQGNSA, per germline. CDR3 length: 15 amino acids. With 6 bases clipped from V and 3 bases from J, the junction kept 8 bases outside the gene matches. Here the CDR3 DNA reads TGTGCCAGCAGTCCTAGCGGACCTGTCAAAAACATTCAGTACTTC. Translating it yields CASSPSGPVKNIQYF.

V usage is TRBV5-1 and J usage is TRBJ1-6, with TRBD1 matching over 7 bases. The CDR3 is 15 amino acids. J lost 6 bases, V lost 0 bases, and 3 bases had no gene match. Germline loops: CDR1 SGHRS, CDR2 YFSETQ. CDR3 loop: CASSLAGTVNSPLHF. In DNA, the CDR3 is TGCGCCAGCAGCTTGGCCGGGACAGTTAATTCACCCCTCCACTTT.